A single sample is the source of the 19 T cell receptor beta chains below, sequenced in a study of blood T cell repertoires in COVID-19. Profiled with immunoSEQ multiplex PCR; TCRdb holds only in-frame clones, not every one. The data hold hundreds of thousands of clones, with more than 75% observed a single time. The sample consisted of peripheral blood. The receptors come from a human donor in a cohort sampled during active COVID-19.

J is TRBJ2-1 and V is TRBV7-3, with 8 bases matching TRBD1. With V trimmed by 5 bases and J by 1 base, 4 bases remained unmatched. The CDR3 runs to 15 residues. The germline V gene encodes CDR1 SGHTA and CDR2 FQGTGA. As DNA, the CDR3 is TGTGCCAGCAGCCCCACAGGGGGTTCCTACAATGAGCAGTTCTTC. It is translated as CASSPTGGSYNEQFF.

This clone has only one observation. The chain uses TRBV29-1 and TRBJ1-2; no definite D call. This CDR3 contains 12 residues. Germline lookup yields CDR1 SQVTM and CDR2 ANQGSEA. Trimming left V 5 bases short and J 4 bases short, with 11 bases between. The chain's CDR3 is CSVNGAGYGYTF. The CDR3 DNA sequence: TGCAGCGTTAACGGTGCCGGCTATGGCTACACCTTC.

The chain links TRBV7-2 to TRBJ1-2; D not certain. CDR3 length equals 14 residues. Germline loops: CDR1 SGHTA, CDR2 FQGNSA. Trimming removed 2 bases at V and 5 bases at J, with 12 bases between. The CDR3 region is CASSLIISGYGYTF. CDR3 nucleotides: TGTGCCAGCAGCTTAATTATATCGGGATATGGCTACACCTTC.

The chain couples TRBV3-1 (or the pseudogene TRBV3-2) to TRBJ2-1; TRBD2 might be the D (7 bases). V lost 2 bases to trimming and J lost 8 bases, with 13 bases between them. This CDR3 is built from 14 residues. Germline values: CDR1 LGHDT, CDR2 YNNKEL (reference sequence). In DNA, the CDR3 is TGTGCCAGCAGCCAACCCCTCGGGGGGCATGAGCAGTTCTTC. As protein: CASSQPLGGHEQFF.

The chain carries TRBV9 and TRBJ1-5; 7 bases line up with TRBD1. The CDR3 is 14 amino acids. Germline-derived CDR1 and CDR2 are SGDLS and YYNGEE. V dropped 3 bases and J dropped 2; count of bases not matched to a gene: 2. CDR3 nucleotide sequence: TGTGCCAGCAGCGCTGACAGGGGCAATCAGCCCCAGCATTTT. Encoded protein: CASSADRGNQPQHF.

The chain has TRBV30 and TRBJ2-3, with TRBD2 as a possible D gene (6 bases). The CDR3 has 14 amino acids. The germline CDR1 and CDR2 sequences are GTSNPN and SVGIG (reference sequence). V lost 1 base, J lost 4 bases, and 12 bases lay in between. This chain's CDR3 is CAWSGGRESDTQYF. The CDR3 DNA reads TGTGCCTGGAGTGGAGGACGGGAGTCAGATACGCAGTATTTT.

This chain joins TRBV9 and TRBJ2-7; TRBD1 aligns across 11 bases. The J segment lost 4 bases and the V segment lost 3 bases, leaving 3 bases of the junction unmatched. The CDR3 sequence is 14 residues long. Germline CDR1 SGDLS, CDR2 YYNGEE. The CDR3 nucleotides read TGTGCCAGCAGCGCGGGGACAGGGGGGTACGAGCAGTACTTC. This codes for CASSAGTGGYEQYF.

The V gene is TRBV5-5, the J gene TRBJ1-4, with 9 positions matching TRBD1. The length of the CDR3 is 15 residues. J was trimmed by 7 bases and V by 0 bases; bases with no gene match: 4. Per germline, CDR1 SGHKS and CDR2 YYEKEE (reference sequence). Written as DNA, the CDR3 is TGTGCCAGCAGCTTGGGGACAGGGGCCGGTGAAAAACTGTTTTTT. Its translation is CASSLGTGAGEKLFF.

The V call is TRBV12-3 or TRBV12-4, the J call TRBJ1-1; no clear D gene. Trimming cost V 4 bases and J 6 bases, with 9 bases left between them. This CDR3 contains 12 residues. The DNA for the CDR3 is TGTGCCAGCAGTTGGCGGGGAGCTGAAGCTTTCTTT. Translation: CASSWRGAEAFF.

The V and J genes are TRBV6-5 and TRBJ1-1; 9 bases fit TRBD1. V dropped 7 bases and J dropped 0; count of bases not matched to a gene: 6. Germline V gene data show CDR1 as MNHEY and CDR2 as SVGAGI. CDR3 length: 15 residues. The chain's CDR3 is CASNKGQGLNTEAFF. The CDR3 DNA is TGTGCCAGCAATAAGGGACAGGGACTGAACACTGAAGCTTTCTTT.

The genes are TRBV5-1 and TRBJ2-3, with 9 bases fitting TRBD2. J gave up 1 base and V 4 bases, and 7 bases lay outside the gene matches. The CDR3 is 16 residues long. The V gene's germline CDR1 is SGHRS and CDR2 YFSETQ. DNA of the CDR3: TGCGCCAGCAGCCCGAATAGCGGGGGCCGCACAGATACGCAGTATTTT. Protein: CASSPNSGGRTDTQYF. The variable domain in full, completed from reference TRBV5-1 and TRBJ2-3, reads KAGVTQTPRYLIKTRGQQVTLSCSPISGHRSVSWYQQTPGQGLQFLFEYFSETQRNKGNFPGRFSGRQFSNSRSEMNVSTLELGDSALYLCASSPNSGGRTDTQYFGPGTRLTVL.

V and J are TRBV5-1 and TRBJ1-1, with 8 bases lining up with TRBD1. Germline assignment: CDR1 SGHRS and CDR2 YFSETQ. After removal of 6 bases from V and 4 bases from J, the junction contained 11 bases not matched to a gene. The CDR3 runs 15 residues. The CDR3 sequence: CASTLTGQGLTEAFF. The CDR3 DNA follows: TGCGCCAGCACCCTGACTGGACAGGGCCTCACTGAAGCTTTCTTT.

The genes are TRBV5-1 and TRBJ2-5; unclear D gene. This CDR3 is built from 11 residues. The V gene lost 8 bases and the J gene lost 2 bases, with 7 bases spanning the gap. Per the germline V gene, CDR1 is SGHRS and CDR2 is YFSETQ. The CDR3 DNA follows: TGCGCCAGACTAACTCAAGAGACCCAGTACTTC. Residues: CARLTQETQYF.

This clone came up once. The J gene is TRBJ2-1, the V gene TRBV20-1; TRBD2 agrees at 10 bases. V gave up 3 bases and J gave up 3 bases; unmatched junction bases: 8. In germline, CDR1 is DFQATT, CDR2 SNEGSKA (reference sequence). The length of the CDR3 is 16 residues. As DNA, the CDR3 is TGCAGTGCTAGTGTACTAGCGGGGTCCTACTACAATGAGCAGTTCTTC. It codes for CSASVLAGSYYNEQFF.

This clone was seen a handful of times. The rearrangement uses TRBV7-9 and TRBJ2-7; TRBD2 agrees at 7 bases. The J segment lost 0 bases and the V segment lost 1 base, leaving 6 bases of the junction unmatched. Germline lookup yields CDR1 SEHNR and CDR2 FQNEAQ (reference sequence). The CDR3 has 16 amino acids. The CDR3 DNA sequence: TGTGCCAGCAGCTTAGTTGGCGGGGGATCCTCCTACGAGCAGTACTTC. Translation: CASSLVGGGSSYEQYF.

The CDR3 DNA reads TGTGCCAGCCGTACCGGGACAGGGGAAACTGAAGCTTTCTTT. This codes for CASRTGTGETEAFF. This rearrangement joins TRBV28 to TRBJ1-1; 10 bases line up with TRBD1. Germline CDR1 and CDR2: MDHEN and SYDVKM. The V gene end was trimmed by 8 bases and the J gene end by 5 bases; junction bases not matched to a gene: 8. The CDR3 is 14 residues long.

V and J are TRBV7-9 and TRBJ1-1, with D possibly matching TRBD1 (6 bases). The ends were cut back, 5 bases at V and 6 bases at J, with 16 bases in the middle. This CDR3 is 14 amino acids long. The germline V gene has CDR1 SEHNR and CDR2 FQNEAQ (reference sequence). CDR3 sequence: CASSRRDNLPEAFF. The CDR3 DNA follows: TGTGCCAGCAGCCGCCGGGACAATCTACCTGAAGCTTTCTTT.

The chain combines TRBV27 with TRBJ2-2, with TRBD2 as a possible D gene (5 bases). V was trimmed by 8 bases and J by 6 bases, leaving 10 bases between them. CDR1 and CDR2 (germline): MNHEY, SMNVEV (reference sequence). This CDR3 has 12 amino acids. CDR3: CASGTGAGELFF. CDR3 sequence (DNA): TGTGCCAGCGGTACCGGGGCCGGGGAGCTGTTTTTT.

This chain uses TRBV9 with TRBJ2-5, with no clear D. Germline lookup yields CDR1 SGDLS and CDR2 YYNGEE. The CDR3 spans 14 residues. Between the trimmed V and J ends, which lost 4 bases and 5 bases, there was a span of 15 bases. CDR3 region: CASSPYSVGETQYF. For the CDR3, the DNA is TGTGCCAGCAGCCCATACTCGGTCGGGGAGACCCAGTACTTC.